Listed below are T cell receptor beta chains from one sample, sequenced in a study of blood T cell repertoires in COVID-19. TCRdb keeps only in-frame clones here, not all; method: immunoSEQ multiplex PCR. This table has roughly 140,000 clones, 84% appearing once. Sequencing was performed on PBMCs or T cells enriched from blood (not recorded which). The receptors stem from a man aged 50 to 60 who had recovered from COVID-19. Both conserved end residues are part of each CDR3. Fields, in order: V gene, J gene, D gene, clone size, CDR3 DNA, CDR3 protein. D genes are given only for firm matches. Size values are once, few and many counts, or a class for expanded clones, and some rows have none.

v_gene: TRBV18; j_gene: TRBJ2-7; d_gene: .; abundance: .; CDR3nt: TGTGCCAGCTCACCACGACGAACAGACTACGAGCAGTACTTC; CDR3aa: CASSPRRTDYEQYF
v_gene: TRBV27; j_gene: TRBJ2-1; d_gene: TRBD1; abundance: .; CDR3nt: TGTGCCAGCAGTTACGGACAGGGCACCTACAATGAGCAGTTCTTC; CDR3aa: CASSYGQGTYNEQFF
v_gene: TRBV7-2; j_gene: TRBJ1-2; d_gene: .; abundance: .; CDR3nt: TGTGCCAGCAACCTGGGCGGGTCTAACTATGGCTACACCTTC; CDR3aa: CASNLGGSNYGYTF
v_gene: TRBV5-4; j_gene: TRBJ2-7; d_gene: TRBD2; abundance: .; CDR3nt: TGTGCCAGCAGTCCCGGACTAGCAATTTACGAGCAGTACTTC; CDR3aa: CASSPGLAIYEQYF
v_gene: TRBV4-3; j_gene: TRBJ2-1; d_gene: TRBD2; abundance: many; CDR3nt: TGCGCCAGCAGCCAAGACCTAGCGGGGGGGTACAATGAGCAGTTCTTC; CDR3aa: CASSQDLAGGYNEQFF
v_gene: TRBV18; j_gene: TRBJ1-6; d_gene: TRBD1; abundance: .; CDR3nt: TGTGCCAGCTCACCCGGACAGGCGCAGAATTCACCCCTCCACTTT; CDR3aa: CASSPGQAQNSPLHF
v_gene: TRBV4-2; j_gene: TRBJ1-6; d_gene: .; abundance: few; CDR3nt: TGTGCCAGCAGCCAGGAGGGACGGCGTGATAATTCACCCCTCCACTTT; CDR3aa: CASSQEGRRDNSPLHF
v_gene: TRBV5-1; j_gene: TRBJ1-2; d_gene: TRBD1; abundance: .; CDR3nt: TGCGCCAGCAGCACGGGACAGGGGGCTCTTAACTATGGCTACACCTTC; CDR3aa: CASSTGQGALNYGYTF
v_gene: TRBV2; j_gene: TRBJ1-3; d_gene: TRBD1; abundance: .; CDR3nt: TGTGCCAGTCGGCAGGGGGACTCTGGAAACACCATATATTTT; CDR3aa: CASRQGDSGNTIYF
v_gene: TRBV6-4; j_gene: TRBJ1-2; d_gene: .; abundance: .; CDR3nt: TGTGCCAGCAGTGAAGAGGGCGGAGGCTACACCTTC; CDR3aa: CASSEEGGGYTF
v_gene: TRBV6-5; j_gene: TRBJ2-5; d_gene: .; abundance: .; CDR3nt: TGTGCCAGCAGTTACATAGGACAGCAAGAGACCCAGTACTTC; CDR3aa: CASSYIGQQETQYF
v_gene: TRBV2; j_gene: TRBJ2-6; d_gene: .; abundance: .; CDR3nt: TGTGCCAGCACCCGAGAGGGTCCAGGGGCCAACGTCCTGACTTTC; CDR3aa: CASTREGPGANVLTF
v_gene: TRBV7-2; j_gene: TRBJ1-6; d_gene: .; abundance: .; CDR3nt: TGTGCCAGCAGCTCCCTCGGGGGGACCCTCCACTTT; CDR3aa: CASSSLGGTLHF
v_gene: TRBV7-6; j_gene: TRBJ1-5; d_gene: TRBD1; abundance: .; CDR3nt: TGTGCCAGCAGCACGATAGGGACAGGGAATCAGCCCCAGCATTTT; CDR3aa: CASSTIGTGNQPQHF
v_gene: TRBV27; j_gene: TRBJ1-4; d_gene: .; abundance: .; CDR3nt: TGTGCCAGCAGAGCAGGGGCCTTCACTAATGAAAAACTGTTTTTT; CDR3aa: CASRAGAFTNEKLFF
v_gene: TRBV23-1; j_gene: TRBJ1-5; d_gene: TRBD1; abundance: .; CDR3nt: TGCGCCAGCGGGGCTAAGACCGGGACAGGGAAAGTTTGTGGAAATCAGCCCCAGCATTTT; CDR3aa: CASGAKTGTGKVCGNQPQHF
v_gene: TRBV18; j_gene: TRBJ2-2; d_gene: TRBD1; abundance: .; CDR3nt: TGTGCCAGCTCACCGGACAGGGGGCTCATCGGGGAGCTGTTTTTT; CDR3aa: CASSPDRGLIGELFF
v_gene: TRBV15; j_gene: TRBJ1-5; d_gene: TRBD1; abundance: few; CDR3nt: TGTGCCACCAGCCCTACCACCGGGACAGTCAATCAGCCCCAGCATTTT; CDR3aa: CATSPTTGTVNQPQHF
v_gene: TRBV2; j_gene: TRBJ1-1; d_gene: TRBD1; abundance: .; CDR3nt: TGTGCCAGCAGCGTCTTTACAGGGGTTACTATGAACACTGAAGCTTTCTTT; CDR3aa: CASSVFTGVTMNTEAFF
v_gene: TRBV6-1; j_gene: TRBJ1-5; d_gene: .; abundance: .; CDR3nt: TGTGCCAGCAGTGAAGATTGGTCGGACAGCGAGATGTTCGATAGCAATCAGCCCCAGCATTTT; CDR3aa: CASSEDWSDSEMFDSNQPQHF
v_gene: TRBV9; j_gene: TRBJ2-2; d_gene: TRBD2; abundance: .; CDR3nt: TGTGCCAGCAGCGGAGCGGGGGTGGACACCGGGGAGCTGTTTTTT; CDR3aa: CASSGAGVDTGELFF
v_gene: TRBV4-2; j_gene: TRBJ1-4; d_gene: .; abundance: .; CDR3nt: TGTGCCAGCAGCCAGACAACCACGGGGGAAAAACTGTTTTTT; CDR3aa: CASSQTTTGEKLFF
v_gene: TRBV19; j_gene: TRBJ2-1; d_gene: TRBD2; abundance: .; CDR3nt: TGTGCCAGTAGAGTAACTAGCGGGGGGTACAATGAGCAGTTCTTC; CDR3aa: CASRVTSGGYNEQFF
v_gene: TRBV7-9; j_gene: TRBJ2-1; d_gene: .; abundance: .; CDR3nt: TGTGCCAGCAGCCCAACAACAGGGAATTACAATGAGCAGTTCTTC; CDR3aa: CASSPTTGNYNEQFF
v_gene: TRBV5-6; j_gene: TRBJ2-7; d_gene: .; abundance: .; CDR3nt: TGTGCCAGCAGCTCGGACAGCTCCTACGAGCAGTACTTC; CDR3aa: CASSSDSSYEQYF
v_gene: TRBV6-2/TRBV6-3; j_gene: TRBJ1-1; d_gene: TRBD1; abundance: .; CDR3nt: TGTGCCAGCAGTGAGAACAGGGGCTGGGGGAACACTGAAGCTTTCTTT; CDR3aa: CASSENRGWGNTEAFF
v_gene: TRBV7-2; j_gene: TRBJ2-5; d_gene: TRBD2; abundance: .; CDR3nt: TGTGCCAGCAGCTTAGTAGCGGGGGCCCAAGAGACCCAGTACTTC; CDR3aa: CASSLVAGAQETQYF
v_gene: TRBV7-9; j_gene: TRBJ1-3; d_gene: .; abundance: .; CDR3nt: TGTGCCAGCAGCCCGGACTCGGGTGGAAACACCATATATTTT; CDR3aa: CASSPDSGGNTIYF
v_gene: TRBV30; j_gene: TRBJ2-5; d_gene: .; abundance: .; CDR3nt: TGTGCCTGGAGCGTCAGCCAAGAGACCCAGTACTTC; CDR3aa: CAWSVSQETQYF
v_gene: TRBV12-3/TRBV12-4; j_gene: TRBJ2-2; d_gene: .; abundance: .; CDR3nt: TGTGCCAGCAGTGCTAGCAATGGGGAGCTGTTTTTT; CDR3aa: CASSASNGELFF
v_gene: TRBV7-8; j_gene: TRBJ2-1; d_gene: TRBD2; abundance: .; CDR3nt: TGTGCCAGCAGCCCAAGCGGGGGAAACAATGAGCAGTTCTTC; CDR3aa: CASSPSGGNNEQFF
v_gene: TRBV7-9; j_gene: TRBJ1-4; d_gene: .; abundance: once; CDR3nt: TGTGCCAGCAGTACCGGGACCAGGGGAACTACTAATGAAAAACTGTTTTTT; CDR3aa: CASSTGTRGTTNEKLFF
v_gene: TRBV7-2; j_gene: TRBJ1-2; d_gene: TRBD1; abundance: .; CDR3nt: TGTGCCAGCAGCTGGACAGGGATGGTCTATGGCTACACCTTC; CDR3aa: CASSWTGMVYGYTF
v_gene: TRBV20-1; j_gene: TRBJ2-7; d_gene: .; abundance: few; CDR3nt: TGCAGTGCTAGCGCGGACTACGAGCAGTACTTC; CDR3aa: CSASADYEQYF
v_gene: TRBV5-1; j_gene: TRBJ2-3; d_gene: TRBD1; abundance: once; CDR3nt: TGCGCCAGCAGCTCCATGCCGGGACAGGGGTCAGATACGCAGTATTTT; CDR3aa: CASSSMPGQGSDTQYF
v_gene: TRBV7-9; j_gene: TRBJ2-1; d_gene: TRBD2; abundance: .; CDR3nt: TGTGCCAGCAGCTTAAGGTCTAGCGGGAGCTCCTACAATGAGCAGTTCTTC; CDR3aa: CASSLRSSGSSYNEQFF
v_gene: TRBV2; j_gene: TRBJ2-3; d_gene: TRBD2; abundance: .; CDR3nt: TGTGCCACCGACCTGGGACTAGCGGGGGCCACAGATACGCAGTATTTT; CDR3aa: CATDLGLAGATDTQYF
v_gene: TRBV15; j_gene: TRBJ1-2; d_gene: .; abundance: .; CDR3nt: TGTGCCACCAGCAGACAGGGTGCCAGCTATGGCTACACCTTC; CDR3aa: CATSRQGASYGYTF
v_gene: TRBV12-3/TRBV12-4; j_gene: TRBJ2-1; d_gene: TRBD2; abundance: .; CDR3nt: TGTGCCAGCAGTTTTGATGGGAGGGGGCAGTTCTTC; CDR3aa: CASSFDGRGQFF
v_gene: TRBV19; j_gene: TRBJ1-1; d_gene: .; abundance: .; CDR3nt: TGTGCCAGTAGTATGACAGGCCGAACGAACACTGAAGCTTTCTTT; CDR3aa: CASSMTGRTNTEAFF
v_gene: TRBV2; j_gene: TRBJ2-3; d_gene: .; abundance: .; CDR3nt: TGTGCCAGCAGGCAGGGGAGTAAAGATACGCAGTATTTT; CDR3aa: CASRQGSKDTQYF
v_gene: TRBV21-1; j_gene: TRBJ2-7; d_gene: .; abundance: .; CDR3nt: TGTGCCAGCAGCCTGCGAGGTGAGGACAGGGTAGCGGACGAGCAGTACTTC; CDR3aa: CASSLRGEDRVADEQYF
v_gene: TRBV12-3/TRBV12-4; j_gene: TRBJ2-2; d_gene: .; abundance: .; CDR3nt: TGTGCCAGCAGAACAGGGCCCGGGGAGCTGTTTTTT; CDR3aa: CASRTGPGELFF
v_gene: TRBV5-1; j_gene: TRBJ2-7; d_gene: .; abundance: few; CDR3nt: TGCGCCAGCAGCTTTCTTCAGAAAAGCTCCTACGAGCAGTACTTC; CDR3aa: CASSFLQKSSYEQYF
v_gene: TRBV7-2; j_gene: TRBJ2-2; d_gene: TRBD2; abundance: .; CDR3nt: TGTGCCAGCAGCTCCGGACTAGCGGGGACCGGGGAGCTGTTTTTT; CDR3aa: CASSSGLAGTGELFF
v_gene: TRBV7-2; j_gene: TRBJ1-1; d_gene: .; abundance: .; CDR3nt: TGTGCCAGCAGCTTAGTTTTGCAGGGCGGCACTGAAGCTTTCTTT; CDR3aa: CASSLVLQGGTEAFF
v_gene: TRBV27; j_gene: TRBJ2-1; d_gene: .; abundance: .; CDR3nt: TGTGCCAGCAGTTCCCTAGTGGACAATGAGCAGTTCTTC; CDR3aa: CASSSLVDNEQFF
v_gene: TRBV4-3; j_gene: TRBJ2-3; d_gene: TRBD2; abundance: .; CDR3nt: TGCGCCAGCAGCCCTGGACTAGCGGGGGCAGATACGCAGTATTTT; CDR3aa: CASSPGLAGADTQYF
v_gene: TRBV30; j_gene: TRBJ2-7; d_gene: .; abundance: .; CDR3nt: TGTGCCTGGAGTGCCCCAGGGTACGAGCAGTACTTC; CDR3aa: CAWSAPGYEQYF
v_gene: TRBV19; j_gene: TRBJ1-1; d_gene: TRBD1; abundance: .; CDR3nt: TGTGCCAGTAGTACCCTGGACAGGCCGAACACTGAAGCTTTCTTT; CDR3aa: CASSTLDRPNTEAFF
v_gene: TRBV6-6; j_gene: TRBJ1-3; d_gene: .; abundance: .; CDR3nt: TGTGCCAGCAGATCGGGACAAACCGGAAACACCATATATTTT; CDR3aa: CASRSGQTGNTIYF